The rows below give T cell receptor beta chains drawn from one sample of a study of cytomegalovirus exposure and HLA in healthy donors. The repertoire was sequenced with immunoSEQ multiplex PCR; TCRdb's copy has only in-frame clones and lacks some. The sample records some 140,000 clones, roughly 80% being singletons. Sample: PBMCs. These receptors all stem from a man aged 18 to 29 in good health and CMV-seronegative. Each CDR3 is given with its conserved first and last residue. Fields, in order: CDR3 protein, V gene, clone size. Size is stated for part of the rows, as once, few or many counts, or as a class when the clone is expanded.

CDR3: CASGGQLPKAFF; V: TRBV6-1; size: .
CDR3: CASSLELAGTTDTQYF; V: TRBV7-6; size: .
CDR3: CASSDRGPLEAFF; V: TRBV2; size: few
CDR3: CASSPSPKSGTEAFF; V: TRBV9; size: .
CDR3: CASSLGQGKPYEQYF; V: TRBV18; size: .
CDR3: CASSVGQAYYGYTF; V: TRBV5-4; size: .
CDR3: CAWTFRGDNSPLHF; V: TRBV30; size: .
CDR3: CASSLGEDRAGEQYF; V: TRBV7-9; size: .
CDR3: CASSPLTSRGELFF; V: TRBV13; size: .
CDR3: CASEPGSLGGEQYF; V: TRBV9; size: .
CDR3: CASSGRDRGNYGYTF; V: TRBV9; size: .
CDR3: CASSVGGVSYEQYF; V: TRBV9; size: .
CDR3: CASSPSQETQYF; V: TRBV18; size: .
CDR3: CASSSASGGAHEQYF; V: TRBV5-4; size: .
CDR3: CASSSGTHEQYF; V: TRBV11-2; size: .
CDR3: CASSLSRGTEAFF; V: TRBV7-2; size: .